One sample yielded the 22 T cell receptor beta chains listed below, sequenced in a study of T cells in Graves' hyperthyroidism and ophthalmopathy. Using RNA transcripts as the source, TCR beta CDR3 regions were amplified. The HTBI primer set drove a first-round RT-PCR of the TCR CDR3. MiXCR, run by TCRdb on the multiplex PCR reads, gives a single entry per CDR3 protein. The sample yields 480,000 or so distinct CDR3 sequences, 46% seen once. The sequencing sample was made of peripheral blood or thyroid tissue (not recorded which). The receptors derive from an adult woman with Graves' disease, either hyperthyroidism or ophthalmopathy (not recorded which).

This clonotype was seen many times. The rearrangement joins TRBV7-6 to TRBJ1-2; TRBD1 matches at 9 bases. The CDR3 is 18 residues long. Germline CDR1 and CDR2: SGHVS and FNYEAQ. Trimming took 4 bases from V and 5 from J; bases not matched to a gene: 17. CDR3: CASSSRRDRVLVPYGYTF. CDR3 sequence (DNA): TGTGCCAGCAGCTCCAGGCGGGACAGGGTTCTTGTTCCTTATGGCTACACCTTC.

The V and J genes are TRBV25-1 and TRBJ1-1; weak D call: TRBD1 (5 bases). Germline lookup yields CDR1 MGHDK and CDR2 SYGVNS. Trimming took 5 bases from V and 3 from J, leaving 13 bases between them. This CDR3 comprises 14 residues. The CDR3 sequence: CASSSLRDDTEAFF. The CDR3 bases are TGTGCCAGCAGTAGTCTCAGGGATGACACTGAAGCTTTCTTT.

The chain couples TRBV9 to TRBJ2-6; the match to TRBD1 covers 7 bases. CDR3 length: 14 residues. V lost 3 bases and J lost 3; bases outside the gene matches: 0. CDR1 and CDR2 from the germline V gene are SGDLS and YYNGEE. The CDR3 sequence: CASSAGGGANVLTF. CDR3 sequence (DNA): TGTGCCAGCAGCGCAGGGGGTGGGGCCAACGTCCTGACTTTC. Complete variable domain (other parts from reference TRBV9 and TRBJ2-6): DSGVTQTPKHLITATGQRVTLRCSPRSGDLSVYWYQQSLDQGLQFLIQYYNGEERAKGNILERFSAQQFPDLHSELNLSSLELGDSALYFCASSAGGGANVLTFGAGSRLTVL.

This clonotype was seen at least ten times. CDR3 DNA: TGTGCCAGCAGCTCCACCGGGGAGCTGTTTTTT. Residues: CASSSTGELFF. The rearrangement joins TRBV7-9 to TRBJ2-2, with unresolved D. This CDR3 has 11 residues. V lost 4 bases, J lost 4 bases, and 1 base lay in between. Germline CDR1 is SEHNR and CDR2 is FQNEAQ (reference sequence).

This clonotype was counted many times. V is TRBV6-2 or TRBV6-3 and J is TRBJ2-2; D ambiguous. Germline CDR1 and CDR2: MNHEY and SVGEGT. The germline V and J ends were trimmed by 11 bases and 5 bases, with 12 bases remaining between them. This CDR3 comprises 12 residues. This CDR3 is CACKEPTGELFF. The CDR3, as DNA: TGTGCCTGCAAGGAGCCTACCGGGGAGCTGTTTTTT.

This clonotype was observed many times. The V and J genes are TRBV30 and TRBJ1-5, with D unclear. The CDR3 is 14 amino acids. Germline V gene sequence: CDR1 GTSNPN, CDR2 SVGIG (reference sequence). Between the trimmed V and J ends, which lost 1 base and 2 bases, there was a span of 9 bases. Written as DNA, the CDR3 is TGTGCCTGGAGTGAGGTCCAGCGCAATCAGCCCCAGCATTTT. Protein sequence: CAWSEVQRNQPQHF.

The chain joins TRBV19 to TRBJ1-6; D is perhaps TRBD1 (5 bases). Between the trimmed V and J ends, which lost 5 bases and 9 bases, there was a span of 17 bases. The CDR3 is made up of 15 amino acids. Germline V lookup: CDR1 LNHDA, CDR2 SQIVND (reference sequence). The CDR3 loop is CASSPSGVVTSPLHF. The CDR3 DNA is TGTGCCAGTAGTCCGTCGGGGGTAGTAACTTCACCCCTCCACTTT. Full variable domain (outside the CDR3, taken from reference TRBV19 and TRBJ1-6): DGGITQSPKYLFRKEGQNVTLSCEQNLNHDAMYWYRQDPGQGLRLIYYSQIVNDFQKGDIAEGYSVSREKKESFPLTVTSAQKNPTAFYLCASSPSGVVTSPLHFGNGTRLTVT.

This clonotype was found once. This rearrangement joins TRBV7-9 to TRBJ2-5; 8 nucleotides match TRBD1. Trimming at V came to 1 base and at J to 9 bases, leaving 13 bases not matched to a gene. This CDR3 has 16 residues. The germline V gene encodes CDR1 SEHNR and CDR2 FQNEAQ (reference sequence). This CDR3 is CASSLGATGANQPQYF. The CDR3 region has the DNA TGTGCCAGCAGCTTAGGTGCGACAGGGGCCAATCAGCCCCAGTACTTC.

This clonotype turned up a few times. The chain employs TRBV6-1 and TRBJ1-2, with a weak D call TRBD1 (6 bases). Germline lookup yields CDR1 MNHNS and CDR2 SASEGT. This CDR3 region has 12 residues. The ends were cut back, 9 bases at V and 4 bases at J, with 12 bases in the middle. CDR3 in DNA: TGTGCCAGTGGGACACCTTTCTATGGCTACACCTTC. It specifies CASGTPFYGYTF.

This sequence joins TRBV7-2 and TRBJ2-7; 13 bases match TRBD2. Germline trimming cut 5 bases from V and 6 bases from J; bases unmatched to any gene: 7. Germline loops: CDR1 SGHTA, CDR2 FQGNSA. The CDR3 contains 15 residues. CDR3 nucleotide sequence: TGTGCCAGCAGCCCGAGGACTAGCGGGGGAGGCGAGCAGTACTTC. Translated: CASSPRTSGGGEQYF.

The chain employs TRBV20-1 and TRBJ1-5; no clear D. Between the trimmed V and J ends, which lost 7 bases and 0 bases, there was a span of 10 bases. CDR1 and CDR2 (germline): DFQATT, SNEGSKA (reference sequence). This CDR3 comprises 13 residues. In nucleotides, the CDR3 is TGCAGTGACCGAGCGGATAGCAATCAGCCCCAGCATTTT. Its protein product is CSDRADSNQPQHF.

The chain is built from TRBV2 and TRBJ1-2, with D possibly being TRBD1 (6 bases). Deletions cut 11 bases from V and 4 bases from J, with 17 bases between. This CDR3 has 13 amino acids. From germline, CDR1 is SNHLY and CDR2 FYNNEI. The CDR3 region has the DNA TGTGCCGGAGGACAGATGGGACTCTATGGCTACACCTTC. As protein: CAGGQMGLYGYTF.

The chain uses TRBV29-1 and TRBJ1-1, with TRBD1 identical over 7 bases. Looked up from germline, CDR1 is SQVTM and CDR2 is ANQGSEA. The CDR3 spans 11 residues. V lost 7 bases to trimming and J lost 5 bases; unmatched junction nucleotides: 4. This CDR3 reads CSAGQLTEAFF. The CDR3 region has the DNA TGCAGCGCGGGACAGTTAACTGAAGCTTTCTTT.

This clonotype was seen only a few times. The chain is built from TRBV20-1 and TRBJ1-6; weak D call: TRBD1 (6 bases). The CDR3 loop spans 14 amino acids. Germline values: CDR1 DFQATT, CDR2 SNEGSKA (reference sequence). Trimming shortened V by 6 bases and J by 8 bases, and 17 bases separated the two germline ends. DNA for the CDR3: TGCAGTGCCACCAAAGGACAGCTGGATTCACCCCTCCACTTT. It is translated as CSATKGQLDSPLHF.

V gene TRBV14 combines with J gene TRBJ2-5, with D uncertain. This CDR3 comprises 15 residues. The germline gives CDR1 SGHDN, CDR2 FVKESK. Trimming cost V 4 bases and J 4 bases, with 16 bases left between them. Written as DNA, the CDR3 is TGTGCCAGCAGCCCTACCGGATTAGTCGGAGAGACCCAGTACTTC. This gives the protein CASSPTGLVGETQYF.

This clonotype showed up many times. The V call is TRBV20-1, the J call TRBJ1-6; TRBD1 might be the D (5 bases). The CDR3 sequence is 12 residues long. The V end lost 6 bases, the J end lost 8 bases, and 11 bases lay between the germline ends. Germline CDR1 is DFQATT and CDR2 is SNEGSKA (reference sequence). The CDR3: CSATGRYSPLHF. CDR3 DNA: TGCAGTGCGACGGGACGCTATTCACCCCTCCACTTT.

The chain joins TRBV3-1 to TRBJ2-7; D remains ambiguous. From germline, CDR1 is LGHDT and CDR2 YNNKEL (reference sequence). CDR3 size: 12 residues. Trimming pared 4 bases from V and 3 bases from J, leaving 7 bases between. As DNA, the CDR3 is TGTGCCAGCAGCCGCGTACACTACGAGCAGTACTTC. Translating it yields CASSRVHYEQYF.

This clonotype was seen just once. The V and J genes are TRBV29-1 and TRBJ1-1; D might be TRBD1 (6 bases). CDR1 SQVTM and CDR2 ANQGSEA come from the germline V gene. This CDR3 comprises 13 residues. Trimming removed 2 bases at V and 7 bases at J, with 14 bases between. In DNA, the CDR3 is TGCAGCGTTGAAACTGGGGGCGAGGTTGAAGCTTTCTTT. It specifies CSVETGGEVEAFF.

V and J are TRBV29-1 and TRBJ2-7; 9 bases agree with TRBD1. The germline gives CDR1 SQVTM, CDR2 ANQGSEA. J gave up 1 base and V 2 bases, and 3 bases lay outside the gene matches. CDR3 size: 14 residues. CDR3 in amino acids: CSVEPTGGSYEQYF. Written as DNA, the CDR3 is TGCAGCGTTGAACCGACAGGGGGTTCCTACGAGCAGTACTTC.

CDR3 protein: CASSSSWGTQAYGYTF. In nucleotides, the CDR3 is TGTGCCAGCAGCTCCTCCTGGGGGACACAGGCCTATGGCTACACCTTC. The rearrangement links TRBV7-9 to TRBJ1-2; perhaps TRBD1 as D (6 bases). Germline CDR1 and CDR2: SEHNR and FQNEAQ (reference sequence). This CDR3 is 16 amino acids long. Trimming shortened V by 4 bases and J by 4 bases, and 19 bases separated the two germline ends.

This clonotype was counted ten times or more. The DNA is omitted, as the CDR3 cannot be located on it reliably, and the CDR3 follows TCRdb's listing. The chain links TRBV7-2 to TRBJ2-5; the table's TRBD1 call for D was not verified on the DNA. The germline V gene encodes CDR1 SGHTA and CDR2 FQGNSA. The CDR3 totals 14 residues, both ends included. The chain's CDR3 is CASSFGSGRETQYF.

The genes are TRBV6-5 and TRBJ2-5, with D possibly matching TRBD2 (6 bases). Looked up from germline, CDR1 is MNHEY and CDR2 is SVGAGI. The V and J ends lost 1 base and 1 base respectively, with 13 bases between them. There are 16 residues in the CDR3. The CDR3: CASSYYGGATQETQYF. The DNA for the CDR3 is TGTGCCAGCAGTTACTACGGGGGAGCTACCCAAGAGACCCAGTACTTC.